The rows below give T cell receptor beta chains drawn from one sample of a study of PD-1 blockade in classical Hodgkin lymphoma. Profiling relied on immunoSEQ multiplex PCR, and the TCRdb table lists in-frame clones only, not all of them. The sample carries under 20,000 clones, around 80% recorded once. Sequenced material: peripheral blood mononuclear cells (PBMCs), taken before the fourth cycle of nivolumab. All receptors derive from a human donor with classical Hodgkin lymphoma. CDR3s include the opening cysteine and the closing phenylalanine or tryptophan. D genes are given only for firm matches. Some rows have no size entry. The others give once, few or many, or a class for an expanded clone.

d_call j_call clone_size v_call cdr3_aa
TRBD1 TRBJ1-2 medium-sized TRBV2 CASSDGTGWNGYTF
- TRBJ2-5 - TRBV6-5 CASSYSGEVETQYF
- TRBJ2-1 - TRBV27 CASSLGTPYNEQFF
TRBD2 TRBJ2-3 - TRBV2 CASSESLAGAHTDTQYF
- TRBJ2-2 - TRBV7-2 CASSLADGGELFF
- TRBJ1-5 - TRBV6-5 CASSGTVNQPQHF
- TRBJ2-5 few TRBV18 CASSPGEQETQYF
TRBD2 TRBJ2-5 - TRBV9 CASSASGGTQETQYF
- TRBJ1-1 - TRBV5-1 CASSLGIEMNTEAFF
TRBD2 TRBJ2-1 few TRBV4-2 CASSQGRGGPYNEQFF
- TRBJ2-7 - TRBV5-1 CASSLEVGSSYEQYF
- TRBJ1-2 - TRBV6-6 CASSPPGGYTF
- TRBJ2-1 large TRBV4-3 CASSQERGFSNEQFF
TRBD2 TRBJ2-5 - TRBV11-2 CASSSGGGGWETQYF
- TRBJ2-7 - TRBV12-5 CASGLMTSYEQYF
- TRBJ2-2 - TRBV14 CASSLGLLTGELFF
TRBD1 TRBJ1-4 - TRBV5-1 CASSPTAGTGGEKLFF
- TRBJ1-6 few TRBV13 CASSLERGSPLHF
TRBD1 TRBJ1-4 - TRBV29-1 CSVDLTGGKEKLFF
- TRBJ1-1 - TRBV7-2 CASSGRTGPLPAFF
- TRBJ1-4 - TRBV6-6 CASSYRGTNEKLFF
TRBD1 TRBJ2-7 few TRBV6-1 CASSERTVTGGFYEQYF
- TRBJ2-7 large TRBV10-3 CAISDPDRFAYEQYF
- TRBJ2-7 - TRBV27 CASSFEDRYEQYF
TRBD2 TRBJ2-1 - TRBV13 CASSKGGSGRVRNEQFF
- TRBJ2-3 few TRBV2 CASTRAGNTDTQYF
- TRBJ2-2 - TRBV7-2 CASSWRGGANTGELFF
- TRBJ1-2 - TRBV7-6 CASSLGRYGYTF
TRBD2 TRBJ2-5 few TRBV2 CASTSGRGETQYF
TRBD2 TRBJ2-1 - TRBV11-2 CASSGLAGVGNEQFF
- TRBJ1-1 - TRBV11-3 CASSLSTGNTEAFF
TRBD1 TRBJ1-5 once TRBV5-8 CASSLGDRGGQPQHF
- TRBJ1-2 few TRBV2 CASSELGINGYTF
- TRBJ1-2 - TRBV6-1 CASSDLGQRTNGYTF
- TRBJ2-5 - TRBV14 CASSQARYQETQYF
- TRBJ1-2 - TRBV6-1 CASSEAWGSYGYTF